This T cell receptor (beta chain) was identified in a study of OX40 agonist ivuxolimab in advanced cancers. Germline CDR1 and CDR2: SGDLS and YYNGEE. Trimming removed 1 base at V and 5 bases at J, with 13 bases between. The CDR3 has 15 residues. TCRdb keeps only in-frame clones here, not all; method: immunoSEQ multiplex PCR. The table records around 110,000 clones, around 93% of them present only once. The chain combines TRBV9 with TRBJ1-5; D may be TRBD1 (5 bases). The sequence was collected from an adult with an advanced solid tumor such as melanoma, head and neck, liver or kidney cancer. The sequences come from CD4+ or CD8+ T cells sorted from blood, collected in a trial of the OX40 agonist ivuxolimab. The CDR3 bases are TGTGCCAGCAGCGTACTCGGGACGACCGATCAGCCCCAGCATTTT. It translates to CASSVLGTTDQPQHF.